This T cell receptor (beta chain) emerged from a study of regulatory T cells in long-lasting Graves disease. Study results and limitations: Examination was confined to peripheral blood, excluding thyroid tissue.

This clonotype was counted at least ten times. What it binds is unknown. The TCR beta library used iRepertoire HTBI primers with Arm-PCR amplification of CDR3. TCRdb re-called the multiplex PCR reads with MiXCR, one entry per CDR3 protein. Here the sample spans 200,000 to 250,000 distinct CDR3 sequences, roughly 18% being singletons. Time point here: newly diagnosed GD, antithyroid drugs for less than 3 months. The TCR library was prepared using RNA isolated from PBMCs. Diagnoses of Graves' disease were made by American Thyroid Association guidelines. Germline trimming cut 0 bases from V and 0 bases from J; bases unmatched to any gene: 2. CDR1 is DFQATT and CDR2 is SNEGSKA in the germline V gene (reference sequence). The CDR3 contains 14 residues. In addition, the sample was reused for a study of T cells in Graves' hyperthyroidism and ophthalmopathy.

This receptor was taken from a woman younger than 45 with Graves disease. The material sequenced was peripheral blood mononuclear cells (PBMCs), taken at new diagnosis, from a patient treated with antithyroid drugs. The chain joins TRBV20-1 to TRBJ2-7; TRBD2 aligns across 7 bases. The CDR3 is CSARDIAGSYEQYF. CDR3 sequence (DNA): TGCAGTGCTAGAGACATAGCGGGCTCCTACGAGCAGTACTTC.